This T cell receptor (beta chain) emerged from a study of blood T cell repertoires in COVID-19. Study at large: Samples taken during acute and convalescent COVID-19 were collected in the United States, Italy and Spain. T cells, B-cell-depleted T cells, or PBMCs provided the cDNA or gDNA that served as material.

In the original analysis: Reference gene primer amplification gave nucleated cell count estimates. Measured with immunoSEQ multiplex PCR; TCRdb has only the in-frame clones, and not every one. V, J and clone size were drawn from that table, and D and trimming were deduced from the DNA. The table lists roughly 90,000 clones, more than 70% of them singletons. Trimming took 1 base from V and 4 from J, leaving 10 bases between them. There are 14 residues in the CDR3. Germline-derived CDR1 and CDR2 are MGHRA and YSYEKL. The sequence derives from a middle-aged man with acute or convalescent COVID-19. The sample was peripheral blood. The chain uses TRBV4-1 and TRBJ1-1, with D perhaps matching TRBD1 (5 bases). This CDR3 is CASSQGPQGTEAFF. CDR3 bases: TGCGCCAGCAGCCAAGGACCCCAGGGCACTGAAGCTTTCTTT.